A selection of T cell receptor beta chains follows, all from one sample in a study of CD8+CD57+ T cells in acquired aplastic anemia. Each CDR3 protein is one row after TCRdb ran MiXCR on the reads. Here the sample spans 150,000 or so distinct CDR3 sequences, about 50% being singletons. The sample was sorted CD4+, CD8+, or CD8+CD57+ T cells (not recorded which) from PBMCs. These receptors were taken from a human donor with aplastic anemia. Both conserved end residues are part of each CDR3. A D gene is named only where the DNA matches it firmly. Rows may omit the clone size; those that give it use once, few, many or a size class.

d_gene	v_gene	j_gene	abundance	CDR3aa	CDR3nt
.	TRBV19	TRBJ1-1	.	CASSTHSGRSEAFF	TGTGCCAGTAGTACACATTCAGGGAGGTCTGAAGCTTTCTTT
.	TRBV19	TRBJ1-1	.	CATAAIRNTEAFF	TGTGCCACCGCAGCCATAAGGAACACTGAAGCTTTCTTT
TRBD2	TRBV2	TRBJ2-5	.	CATWGGEETQYF	TGTGCCACCTGGGGGGGGGAGGAGACCCAGTACTTC
.	TRBV24-1	TRBJ2-1	few	CATSAIGEQFF	TGTGCCACCAGTGCAATCGGCGAGCAGTTCTTC
TRBD2	TRBV20-1	TRBJ2-3	.	CSAIPGTSRADTQYF	TGCAGTGCTATACCCGGGACTAGTCGGGCAGATACGCAGTATTTT
.	TRBV7-2	TRBJ1-5	.	CASSLHGDQPQHF	TGTGCCAGCTCCCTCCACGGGGATCAGCCCCAGCATTTT
.	TRBV19	TRBJ2-7	.	CASSINPGGYEQYF	TGTGCCAGTAGTATTAACCCCGGCGGTTACGAGCAGTACTTC
TRBD2	TRBV9	TRBJ2-5	few	CASSVAVAGTQETQYF	TGTGCCAGCAGCGTTGCGGTAGCGGGGACGCAAGAGACCCAGTACTTC
TRBD1	TRBV19	TRBJ2-7	.	CASSITGTGGNEQYF	TGTGCCAGTAGTATTACCGGGACAGGGGGTAACGAGCAGTACTTC
TRBD1	TRBV2	TRBJ1-6	many	CASRGTGTNSPLHF	TGTGCCAGCAGAGGGACAGGGACTAATTCACCCCTCCACTTT
.	TRBV6-5	TRBJ2-3	.	CASSYSNGATDTQYF	TGTGCCAGCAGTTACTCGAACGGGGCCACAGATACGCAGTATTTT
.	TRBV6-2/TRBV6-3	TRBJ2-7	.	CASVLMGSSYEQYF	TGTGCCAGCGTTCTAATGGGCAGCTCCTACGAGCAGTACTTC
TRBD2	TRBV11-1	TRBJ2-1	.	CASSSLAGDRHEQFF	TGTGCCAGCAGCTCACTAGCGGGAGACCGCCATGAGCAGTTCTTC
.	TRBV19	TRBJ2-3	.	CASNRVGTDTQYF	TGTGCCAGTAACAGGGTCGGCACAGATACGCAGTATTTT
TRBD1	TRBV12-3/TRBV12-4	TRBJ2-1	.	CASSPGTGAFSYNEQFF	TGTGCCAGCAGTCCCGGGACAGGAGCCTTCTCCTACAATGAGCAGTTCTTC
TRBD1	TRBV2	TRBJ2-7	.	CASSERGLYYEQYF	TGTGCCAGCAGTGAGAGGGGGCTATACTACGAGCAGTACTTC
TRBD1	TRBV2	TRBJ1-2	many	CRDREVNYGYTF	TGCCGGGACAGGGAGGTTAACTATGGCTACACCTTC
.	TRBV19	TRBJ1-1	once	CAGSIDRASNTEAFF	TGTGCCGGTAGTATTGACAGAGCATCGAACACTGAAGCTTTCTTT
.	TRBV29-1	TRBJ2-4	.	CSVDLRGELENIQYF	TGCAGCGTTGATCTAAGGGGTGAGCTCGAAAACATTCAGTACTTC
TRBD1	TRBV12-3/TRBV12-4	TRBJ1-2	few	CASSWSGGSRGEGYTF	TGTGCCAGCAGTTGGTCAGGGGGCTCCCGGGGGGAAGGCTACACCTTC
.	TRBV19	TRBJ2-1	many	CASSPPDGYNEQFF	TGTGCCAGTAGTCCCCCGGACGGCTACAATGAGCAGTTCTTC
TRBD1	TRBV5-4	TRBJ1-2	many	CASSLDRQGGYTF	TGTGCCAGCAGCTTGGACCGACAGGGCGGCTACACCTTC
.	TRBV15	TRBJ2-1	.	CATSRDLHNEQFF	TGTGCCACCAGCAGAGATTTACACAATGAGCAGTTCTTC
TRBD1	TRBV4-1	TRBJ1-6	many	CASSHPGQGAGNSPLHF	TGCGCCAGCAGCCATCCGGGACAGGGGGCAGGAAATTCACCCCTCCACTTT
.	TRBV20-1	TRBJ2-5	.	CSAPGQGETQYF	TGCAGTGCTCCGGGACAAGGAGAGACCCAGTACTTC